Each of the 23 T cell receptor beta chains below was sequenced from the same sample in a study of blood T cells in healthy people across ages. Primers used in a second PCR of about 6 to 11 cycles were a sample-barcoded 5' primer and a J-beta primer mix. MiXCR was run by TCRdb on the 5' RACE reads, yielding one entry per CDR3 protein. The table has around 2 million distinct CDR3 sequences, about two fifths seen once; the top ten hold under 25%. Sample: blood. The receptors stem from a human donor in good health.

This clonotype was recorded a few times. The chain couples TRBV29-1 to TRBJ2-3; D perhaps matches TRBD1 (5 bases). Germline V lookup: CDR1 SQVTM, CDR2 ANQGSEA. This CDR3 spans 16 amino acids. The V gene lost 5 bases and the J gene lost 2 bases, with 20 bases spanning the gap. The CDR3, as DNA: TGCAGCGTTCATACCCTTAGCAGGGCTTACACAGATACGCAGTATTTT. This sequence encodes CSVHTLSRAYTDTQYF.

This clonotype was observed a few times. This chain joins TRBV5-1 and TRBJ2-7, with 7 nucleotides matching TRBD1. Losses at the gene ends were 0 bases for V and 4 bases for J; bases not matched to a gene: 10. CDR1 is SGHRS and CDR2 is YFSETQ in the germline V gene. CDR3 length: 16 amino acids. Here the CDR3 reads CASSLAFGQGVYEQYF. In DNA, the CDR3 is TGCGCCAGCAGCTTGGCCTTTGGGCAGGGGGTGTACGAGCAGTACTTC.

This clonotype showed up just a few times. The chain uses TRBV4-3 and TRBJ1-5; 8 bases map to TRBD1. CDR3 size: 15 residues. Per germline, CDR1 LGHNA and CDR2 YSLEER. The V segment lost 0 bases and the J segment 7 bases; nucleotides outside the gene matches: 5. As DNA, the CDR3 is TGCGCCAGCAGCCAAGATCTGACAGGGGAACAGCCCCAGCATTTT. Protein: CASSQDLTGEQPQHF.

The J gene is TRBJ1-6, the V gene TRBV20-1; D is ambiguous. This CDR3 is 16 amino acids long. Germline V gene sequence: CDR1 DFQATT, CDR2 SNEGSKA (reference sequence). The V end was cut by 0 bases, the J end by 0 bases, with 9 bases between. Here the CDR3 DNA reads TGCAGTGCTAGAGATCGTTGGGCCTCCTATAATTCACCCCTCCACTTT. Encoded protein: CSARDRWASYNSPLHF.

This chain links TRBV5-6 with TRBJ2-5; TRBD1 matches at 10 bases. V was pared by 0 bases and J by 5 bases, with 4 bases of the junction left unmatched. Per the germline V gene, CDR1 is SGHDT and CDR2 is YYEEEE. The CDR3 sequence is 15 residues long. As DNA, the CDR3 is TGTGCCAGCAGCTTGGCGACAGGGGGCTTGGAGACCCAGTACTTC. Its translation: CASSLATGGLETQYF.

The rearrangement links TRBV6-1 to TRBJ1-2, with unresolved D. V shed 2 bases and J shed 6 bases, with 13 bases lying between them. CDR1 is MNHNS and CDR2 is SASEGT in the germline V gene. This CDR3 has 14 amino acids. CDR3 bases: TGTGCCAGCAGTGAATTGGGCCAGTTAAATGGCTACACCTTC. This sequence encodes CASSELGQLNGYTF.

This clonotype turned up a few times. This chain links TRBV12-3 or TRBV12-4 with TRBJ1-5; maybe TRBD1 (6 bases). CDR3 length: 14 amino acids. V lost 6 bases and J 6 bases, leaving 15 bases between the germline ends. CDR3 residues: CASSRGRLGQPQHF. The CDR3 region has the DNA TGTGCCAGCAGCAGGGGCAGACTCGGTCAGCCCCAGCATTTT.

The V gene is TRBV5-6, the J gene TRBJ2-1; 9 bases are a match to TRBD2. The length of the CDR3 is 15 residues. CDR1 and CDR2 (germline): SGHDT, YYEEEE. The V segment lost 3 bases and the J segment 7 bases; nucleotides outside the gene matches: 8. The CDR3 sequence: CASSSLAGAGNEQFF. The CDR3 nucleotides read TGTGCCAGCAGCTCCTTAGCGGGGGCGGGAAATGAGCAGTTCTTC.

The rearrangement uses TRBV7-9 and TRBJ1-4, with 7 bases identical to TRBD1. The CDR3 length is 14 residues. CDR1 is SEHNR, CDR2 FQNEAQ, per germline (reference sequence). V shed 5 bases, J shed 4 bases, and the junction held 4 bases outside the gene matches. The CDR3 sequence: CASSVQGYNEKLFF. The CDR3 DNA follows: TGTGCCAGCAGCGTACAGGGGTATAATGAAAAACTGTTTTTT.

The chain carries TRBV12-3 or TRBV12-4 and TRBJ2-1; maybe TRBD2 (7 bases). Deletions cut 6 bases from V and 9 bases from J, with 21 bases between. This CDR3 comprises 15 residues. DNA for the CDR3: TGTGCCAGCAGCCCGGGGACTGGGGGGGCGGGTGAGCAGTTCTTC. Translation gives CASSPGTGGAGEQFF.

The chain uses TRBV5-1 and TRBJ2-3; D might be TRBD1 or TRBD2, each matching 6 bases. The CDR3 spans 16 residues. Germline V gene sequence: CDR1 SGHRS, CDR2 YFSETQ. V gave up 5 bases and J gave up 3 bases, with 19 bases separating them. The CDR3 bases are TGCGCCAGCAGATCGACCGGGGGCGCGGATACAGATACGCAGTATTTT. The encoded protein is CASRSTGGADTDTQYF.

The J gene is TRBJ2-3, the V gene TRBV7-8; 7 bases line up with TRBD1. The germline V gene has CDR1 SGHVS and CDR2 FQNEAQ. This CDR3 is built from 12 residues. V shed 8 bases and J 3 bases; nucleotides not matched to a gene: 2. The CDR3 sequence: CASHRGTDTQYF. As DNA, the CDR3 is TGTGCCAGCCACAGGGGAACAGATACGCAGTATTTT.

This clonotype was seen just once. The chain employs TRBV9 and TRBJ1-1; TRBD1 is a possible D gene (5 bases). The length of the CDR3 is 14 residues. The germline gives CDR1 SGDLS, CDR2 YYNGEE. Trimming took 3 bases from V and 3 from J, leaving 12 bases between them. Here the CDR3 DNA reads TGTGCCAGCAGCGAGGGACTGCTCGACACTGAAGCTTTCTTT. The encoded protein is CASSEGLLDTEAFF.

The chain joins TRBV12-3 or TRBV12-4 to TRBJ2-7; D remains ambiguous. With 3 bases removed from V and 2 bases from J, the gap between germline ends came to 14 bases. This CDR3 region has 15 residues. CDR3 nucleotides: TGTGCCAGCAGTTTTACCCGGAGAACCCCCTACGAGCAGTACTTC. This translates into CASSFTRRTPYEQYF.

This clonotype was seen a handful of times. The V gene is TRBV6-1, the J gene TRBJ2-7; no clear D gene. With 4 bases removed from V and 2 bases from J, the gap between germline ends came to 6 bases. The CDR3 runs to 12 residues. Germline V gene lookup returns CDR1 MNHNS and CDR2 SASEGT. CDR3 in DNA: TGTGCCAGCAGTGTCCAAACCTACGAGCAGTACTTC. Its protein is CASSVQTYEQYF.

V and J are TRBV7-2 and TRBJ2-1; no reliable D call. The CDR3 is 13 amino acids. Between the trimmed V and J ends, which lost 5 bases and 7 bases, there was a span of 12 bases. In germline, CDR1 is SGHTA, CDR2 FQGNSA. In nucleotides, the CDR3 is TGTGCCAGCAGCCAACCAGCAAGAAATGAGCAGTTCTTC. Its translation: CASSQPARNEQFF.

This clonotype has ten or more counts. The chain joins TRBV4-3 to TRBJ2-6; D tentatively fits TRBD1 or TRBD2 (5 bases each). There are 16 residues in the CDR3. Germline V gene data show CDR1 as LGHNA and CDR2 as YSLEER. Trimming took 5 bases from V and 0 from J, leaving 11 bases between them. The CDR3 loop is CASSSGTDSGANVLTF. The DNA of the CDR3 is TGCGCCAGCAGCTCCGGGACGGACTCTGGGGCCAACGTCCTGACTTTC.

This clonotype showed up just a few times. This chain joins TRBV2 and TRBJ2-7, with a possible D match to TRBD2 (5 bases). Deletions cut 2 bases from V and 3 bases from J, with 14 bases between. The CDR3 length is 15 residues. Looked up from germline, CDR1 is SNHLY and CDR2 is FYNNEI. The CDR3 bases are TGTGCCAGCAGTGAAACCCAGGCCGGACTCTACGAGCAGTACTTC. Translated: CASSETQAGLYEQYF.

This clonotype was observed a few times. The chain is built from TRBV6-1 and TRBJ2-1; D might be TRBD1 (6 bases). With 4 bases removed from V and 8 bases from J, the gap between germline ends came to 15 bases. Germline CDR1 reads MNHNS; CDR2 reads SASEGT. This CDR3 region has 14 residues. The DNA for the CDR3 is TGTGCCAGCAGTGCGGGACCCGAGGGGGATGAGCAGTTCTTC. It is translated as CASSAGPEGDEQFF.

For the CDR3, the DNA is TGTGCCAGGACGGGACAGGGACCCTACAATGAGCAGTTCTTC. It specifies CARTGQGPYNEQFF. This sequence joins TRBV21-1 and TRBJ2-1; the D call of TRBD1 is as the table states it, not checked on the DNA. TRBV21-1 is a recognized pseudogene. The CDR3 runs to 14 residues.

The chain links TRBV29-1 to TRBJ2-3; no reliable D call. This CDR3 contains 12 residues. The V gene's germline CDR1 is SQVTM and CDR2 ANQGSEA. V was shortened by 7 bases and J by 4 bases, with 12 bases between the two germline ends. CDR3 amino acids: CSGLAAADTQYF. Here the CDR3 DNA reads TGCAGCGGCCTTGCCGCAGCAGATACGCAGTATTTT.

This clonotype was detected a few times. The chain has TRBV4-3 and TRBJ1-2; unclear D gene. CDR3 size: 16 residues. V was shortened by 0 bases and J by 2 bases, with 13 bases between the two germline ends. Germline CDR1 is LGHNA and CDR2 is YSLEER. CDR3 nucleotides: TGCGCCAGCAGCCAAGAATGGGCCAGTCAAAACTATGGCTACACCTTC. Its protein is CASSQEWASQNYGYTF.

V and J are TRBV7-6 and TRBJ1-2; tentative D call: TRBD1 (6 bases). Per the germline V gene, CDR1 is SGHVS and CDR2 is FNYEAQ. V shed 4 bases and J shed 4 bases, with 16 bases lying between them. The CDR3 is made up of 15 amino acids. As DNA, the CDR3 is TGTGCCAGCAGCTCGGACCCCGACAGGCTCTATGGCTACACCTTC. Translation: CASSSDPDRLYGYTF.